Shown below are 32 T cell receptor beta chains from a single sample sequenced in a study of blood T cell repertoires in COVID-19. Sequencing was performed with immunoSEQ multiplex PCR; in TCRdb, only in-frame clones are kept and a portion is missing. There are a few hundred thousand clones in the sample; 70% to 90% occur only once, and over 4.5% lies in the top ten. The sample comprised peripheral blood. The receptors shown here come from a man aged 60-69 years who had recovered from COVID-19.

The chain carries TRBV7-9 and TRBJ2-1; 9 nucleotides align to TRBD1. CDR1 is SEHNR and CDR2 is FQNEAQ in the germline V gene (reference sequence). This CDR3 comprises 16 residues. Losses at the gene ends were 5 bases for V and 1 base for J; bases not matched to a gene: 6. CDR3 coding DNA: TGTGCCAGCAGCGATACAGGGGGCTGGTCCTACAATGAGCAGTTCTTC. Its translation: CASSDTGGWSYNEQFF.

The chain combines TRBV6-6 with TRBJ1-5, with 9 bases lining up with TRBD1. CDR1 is MNHNY, CDR2 SVGAGI, per germline (reference sequence). This CDR3 has 14 residues. V shed 5 bases, J shed 8 bases, and the junction held 7 bases outside the gene matches. CDR3 bases: TGTGCCAGCAGTCAGGGACAGGGACGGAAGCCCCAGCATTTT. Residues: CASSQGQGRKPQHF.

The genes are TRBV7-8 and TRBJ1-1; D uncertain. In germline, CDR1 is SGHVS, CDR2 FQNEAQ. The CDR3 is made up of 14 amino acids. Trimming shortened V by 1 base and J by 5 bases, and 11 bases separated the two germline ends. The CDR3 region is CASSLVVPGTEAFF. The CDR3 DNA follows: TGTGCCAGCAGCTTAGTAGTTCCCGGTACTGAAGCTTTCTTT.

DNA of the CDR3: TGTGCCAGCAGCCCAGGGAATCCAGCTGGGGCCAACGTCCTGACTTTC. It is translated as CASSPGNPAGANVLTF. The chain couples TRBV5-8 to TRBJ2-6; D is possibly TRBD1 (5 bases). Germline CDR1 and CDR2: SGHTS and YDEGEE. The CDR3 spans 16 residues. Trimming shortened V by 4 bases and J by 2 bases, and 13 bases separated the two germline ends.

The chain combines TRBV3-1 (or the pseudogene TRBV3-2) with TRBJ1-1; D possibly corresponds to TRBD1 (5 bases). CDR3 length: 13 amino acids. Germline V lookup: CDR1 LGHDT, CDR2 YNNKEL (reference sequence). V was clipped by 2 bases and J by 4 bases, with 8 bases between them. CDR3 nucleotide sequence: TGTGCCAGCAGCCAACAGGGATTCACTGAAGCTTTCTTT. It specifies CASSQQGFTEAFF.

This clone was counted a single time. CDR3 protein: CASSPSRGGTEAFF. Written as DNA, the CDR3 is TGTGCCAGCAGTCCTTCCCGAGGGGGCACTGAAGCTTTCTTT. V is TRBV6-5 and J is TRBJ1-1; D is possibly TRBD1 (6 bases). Germline lookup yields CDR1 MNHEY and CDR2 SVGAGI. The CDR3 sequence is 14 residues long. Trimming took off 5 bases at V and 4 bases at J, with 14 bases between the two ends.

This sequence joins TRBV10-1 and TRBJ1-5, with TRBD1 identical over 10 bases. Germline loops: CDR1 WNHNN, CDR2 SYGVQD (reference sequence). The CDR3 consists of 14 residues. The junction had 7 bases not matched to a gene; V was cut back by 3 bases and J by 11 bases. In nucleotides, the CDR3 is TGCGCCAGCAGTGAAGGACAGGGGGGAATGGCCCAGCATTTT. Its protein is CASSEGQGGMAQHF.

The chain uses TRBV2 and TRBJ2-5; D unclear. Germline V gene sequence: CDR1 SNHLY, CDR2 FYNNEI. CDR3 length equals 14 residues. V was trimmed by 6 bases and J by 1 base, leaving 12 bases between them. The CDR3 reads CASSMSRTQETQYF. In nucleotides, the CDR3 is TGTGCCAGCAGCATGTCTAGAACCCAAGAGACCCAGTACTTC.

This clone was detected once. The chain recombines TRBV27 with TRBJ2-1; the D is unclear. The germline CDR1 and CDR2 sequences are MNHEY and SMNVEV (reference sequence). V dropped 0 bases and J dropped 9 bases, with 6 bases sitting between them. This CDR3 contains 12 residues. In nucleotides, the CDR3 is TGTGCCAGCAGTTTATCGTCGGGTGAGCAGTTCTTC. The encoded protein is CASSLSSGEQFF.

J is TRBJ1-5 and V is TRBV3-1 (or the pseudogene TRBV3-2); 7 bases map to TRBD1. The CDR3 extends over 13 amino acids. V was clipped by 1 base and J by 6 bases; unmatched bases: 0. Germline assignment: CDR1 LGHDT and CDR2 YNNKEL (reference sequence). CDR3 DNA sequence: TGTGCCAGCAGCCAAGGGACAGGTCAGCCCCAGCATTTT. It encodes CASSQGTGQPQHF.

The chain joins TRBV3-1 (or the pseudogene TRBV3-2) to TRBJ2-7; D gene uncertain. Trimming shortened V by 1 base and J by 6 bases, and 4 bases separated the two germline ends. The V gene's germline CDR1 is LGHDT and CDR2 YNNKEL (reference sequence). The CDR3 runs 11 residues. The CDR3 nucleotides read TGTGCCAGCAGCCAAGTCTCCGAGCAGTACTTC. Protein sequence: CASSQVSEQYF.

CDR3 amino acids: CASSLGQGVRSDTQYF. CDR3 DNA: TGTGCCAGCAGCTTAGGGCAGGGGGTTAGGTCAGATACGCAGTATTTT. The chain joins TRBV7-2 to TRBJ2-3; 7 bases align to TRBD1. Unmatched junction bases numbered 8, after V lost 1 base and J lost 4 bases. The CDR3 has 16 residues. Germline V lookup: CDR1 SGHTA, CDR2 FQGNSA.

The chain couples TRBV7-9 to TRBJ2-3; 11 nucleotides align to TRBD2. Germline loops: CDR1 SEHNR, CDR2 FQNEAQ (reference sequence). Losses at the gene ends were 1 base for V and 7 bases for J; bases not matched to a gene: 7. The CDR3 has 16 residues. Here the CDR3 DNA reads TGTGCCAGCAGCTTAGGAGGGACTAGCGGCAGGAATACGCAGTATTTT. Its protein product is CASSLGGTSGRNTQYF.

With regard to this clone: The sample holds other DNA sequences that translate to the same CDR3. The rearrangement links TRBV12-3 or TRBV12-4 to TRBJ2-6; D is unclear. With 7 bases removed from V and 1 base from J, the gap between germline ends came to 5 bases. The CDR3 loop spans 13 amino acids. CDR3 DNA sequence: TGTGCCAGCACCCTTTCTGGGGCCAACGTCCTGACTTTC. Translation: CASTLSGANVLTF.

The chain is built from TRBV28 and TRBJ1-1; 8 positions match TRBD1. This CDR3 contains 14 residues. In germline, CDR1 is MDHEN, CDR2 SYDVKM. The ends lost 3 bases at V and 7 bases at J; junction bases unmatched: 7. CDR3 region: CASSLTGVGDEAFF. Here the CDR3 DNA reads TGTGCCAGCAGTTTGACAGGGGTGGGGGATGAAGCTTTCTTT.

The CDR3 DNA is TGTGCCAGCAGCTTAGAGGCAGGGAGGAGCGCCTACGAGCAGTACTTC. Translating gives CASSLEAGRSAYEQYF. The rearrangement uses TRBV7-2 and TRBJ2-7, with D tentatively TRBD2 (6 bases). CDR1 and CDR2 (germline): SGHTA, FQGNSA. Trimming removed 1 base at V and 2 bases at J, with 15 bases between. The CDR3 is 16 residues long.

The V and J genes are TRBV18 and TRBJ2-7, with D perhaps matching TRBD1 (6 bases). The CDR3 contains 15 residues. The V end was cut by 2 bases, the J end by 0 bases, with 11 bases between. Germline V CDR1 and CDR2: KGHSH, LQKENI. CDR3 loop: CASSPLGTTSYEQYF. CDR3 DNA sequence: TGTGCCAGCTCACCATTGGGGACAACCTCCTACGAGCAGTACTTC.

Here the CDR3 DNA reads TGTGCCAGCAGTTTAGTCAACTCCTACGAGCAGTACTTC. As protein: CASSLVNSYEQYF. The rearrangement joins TRBV12-3 or TRBV12-4 to TRBJ2-7, with D unclear. V was shortened by 1 base and J by 0 bases, with 4 bases between the two germline ends. The CDR3 is made up of 13 amino acids.

The V call is TRBV30, the J call TRBJ2-7; D is ambiguous. The CDR3 sequence is 13 residues long. In germline, CDR1 is GTSNPN, CDR2 SVGIG (reference sequence). V lost 0 bases and J 6 bases, leaving 12 bases between the germline ends. In nucleotides, the CDR3 is TGTGCCTGGAGTGTAAATCCGGCGGTCGAGCAGTACTTC. Residues: CAWSVNPAVEQYF.

The gene calls are TRBV27 and TRBJ2-1; D is perhaps TRBD1 (6 bases). The CDR3 length is 13 residues. Trimming stripped 6 bases from V and 9 bases from J, with 15 bases between. CDR1 MNHEY and CDR2 SMNVEV come from the germline V gene (reference sequence). The CDR3, as DNA: TGTGCCAGCAGGCAGACAGGTTACTTTGAGCAGTTCTTC. Translating gives CASRQTGYFEQFF.

This clone was recorded a few times. This sequence joins TRBV7-9 and TRBJ2-7, with 8 bases identical to TRBD2. After removal of 3 bases from V and 7 bases from J, the junction contained 11 bases not matched to a gene. Germline V gene lookup returns CDR1 SEHNR and CDR2 FQNEAQ (reference sequence). CDR3 size: 15 residues. The CDR3 DNA follows: TGTGCCAGCAGCTTCGGGTCGGGAGGGCCGCGTGAGCAGTACTTC. This codes for CASSFGSGGPREQYF.

The rearrangement joins TRBV5-1 to TRBJ1-6; no clear D. Trimming removed 0 bases from V and 8 bases from J, with 9 bases in between. The CDR3 has 14 amino acids. Germline V gene lookup returns CDR1 SGHRS and CDR2 YFSETQ. This CDR3 reads CASSLAGRDSPLHF. Here the CDR3 DNA reads TGCGCCAGCAGCTTGGCAGGCCGTGATTCACCCCTCCACTTT.

J is TRBJ2-3 and V is TRBV28; 7 nucleotides match TRBD2. The germline CDR1 and CDR2 sequences are MDHEN and SYDVKM. V was clipped by 8 bases and J by 1 base; unmatched bases: 6. There are 14 residues in the CDR3. The CDR3 is CASGRRGGTDTQYF. The DNA of the CDR3 is TGTGCCAGCGGCCGTCGGGGGGGCACAGATACGCAGTATTTT.

V is TRBV7-8 and J is TRBJ2-7; possibly TRBD1 for D (7 bases). The germline V gene has CDR1 SGHVS and CDR2 FQNEAQ. The V gene lost 5 bases and the J gene lost 7 bases, with 21 bases spanning the gap. This CDR3 has 15 amino acids. The CDR3 nucleotides are TGTGCCAGCAGCCCCCGGGGGCAGGGGGTTGGTGAGCAGTACTTC. As protein: CASSPRGQGVGEQYF.

This sequence joins TRBV20-1 and TRBJ1-5, with TRBD1 matching over 8 bases. Germline assignment: CDR1 DFQATT and CDR2 SNEGSKA (reference sequence). Trimming took 3 bases from V and 3 from J; bases not matched to a gene: 4. The CDR3 has 14 residues. For the CDR3, the DNA is TGCAGTGCTAGTTCCAGGGGGCCCAATCAGCCCCAGCATTTT. The encoded protein is CSASSRGPNQPQHF.

On this clone itself: The junction departs from the called germline gene at one end, perhaps through a read error. The chain links TRBV3-1 (or the pseudogene TRBV3-2) to TRBJ1-2; 7 positions match TRBD1. This CDR3 is 15 amino acids long. Germline V lookup: CDR1 LGHDT, CDR2 YNNKEL (reference sequence). CDR3 nucleotide sequence: TGTGCCAACAGCCCGGGGACAGAAGTATCGTATGGCTACACCTTC. Its translation: CANSPGTEVSYGYTF.

For the CDR3, the DNA is TGTGCCAGCAGCATCAGTCAGAATCAGCCCCAGCATTTT. It encodes CASSISQNQPQHF. This sequence joins TRBV11-1 and TRBJ1-5; no definite D call. The length of the CDR3 is 13 residues. Trimming pared 5 bases from V and 4 bases from J, leaving 9 bases between. Germline-derived CDR1 and CDR2 are SGHAT and FQDESV (reference sequence).

This clone was counted a few times. CDR3 bases: TGTGCCAGCAGCCCCTCCGGGTTTCTCTACGAGCAGTACTTC. Translating it yields CASSPSGFLYEQYF. The chain employs TRBV3-1 (or the pseudogene TRBV3-2) and TRBJ2-7; D is unclear. Germline V lookup: CDR1 LGHDT, CDR2 YNNKEL (reference sequence). This CDR3 is 14 amino acids long. V gave up 4 bases and J gave up 3 bases, with 13 bases separating them.

This chain uses TRBV15 with TRBJ1-4, with D possibly being TRBD1 (5 bases). Germline loops: CDR1 LNHNV, CDR2 YYDKDF (reference sequence). V was clipped by 3 bases and J by 7 bases, with 18 bases between them. The CDR3 has 16 amino acids. CDR3 loop: CATSSDRQLTGEKLFF. The DNA for the CDR3 is TGTGCCACCAGCAGCGATAGACAGCTAACCGGTGAAAAACTGTTTTTT.

The rearrangement links TRBV27 to TRBJ1-5; possible D gene TRBD1, 5 bases. V shed 2 bases and J shed 6 bases, with 5 bases lying between them. Per the germline V gene, CDR1 is MNHEY and CDR2 is SMNVEV (reference sequence). This CDR3 is built from 12 residues. CDR3 sequence reads: CASSLRGQPQHF. CDR3 nucleotides: TGTGCCAGCAGTTTAAGGGGTCAGCCCCAGCATTTT.

This chain connects TRBV4-2 to TRBJ1-3; TRBD1 matches 8 bases. The CDR3 consists of 17 residues. Germline assignment: CDR1 LGHNA and CDR2 YNFKEQ. The J segment lost 4 bases and the V segment lost 2 bases, leaving 10 bases of the junction unmatched. The CDR3 is CASSQLGQGAGGNTIYF. The CDR3 DNA is TGTGCCAGCAGCCAATTAGGGCAGGGGGCTGGGGGAAACACCATATATTTT.

The J gene is TRBJ2-5, the V gene TRBV18, with D possibly matching TRBD2 (6 bases). V lost 3 bases to trimming and J lost 2 bases, with 13 bases between them. The CDR3 is made up of 15 amino acids. The germline V gene encodes CDR1 KGHSH and CDR2 LQKENI. The CDR3 DNA follows: TGTGCCAGCTCACCGGGGGGACCCCTACAAGAGACCCAGTACTTC. Translating gives CASSPGGPLQETQYF. The full variable domain, rest sourced from reference TRBV18 and TRBJ2-5, is NAGVMQNPRHLVRRRGQEARLRCSPMKGHSHVYWYRQLPEEGLKFMVYLQKENIIDESGMPKERFSAEFPKEGPSILRIQQVVRGDSAAYFCASSPGGPLQETQYFGPGTRLLVL.